This TCR beta chain derives from a study of blood T cell repertoires in COVID-19. Study in general: Samples came from the United States, Italy and Spain, spanning acute and convalescent COVID-19.

This CDR3 has 15 residues. The V end lost 0 bases, the J end lost 3 bases, and 11 bases lay between the germline ends. The germline V gene encodes CDR1 MNHNS and CDR2 SASEGT. Clones were sequenced by immunoSEQ multiplex PCR, and TCRdb holds only the in-frame ones, with some missing. The sample has roughly 400,000 clones, around 87% seen once. The sample holds one count of this clone. Material: peripheral blood. The V gene is TRBV6-1, the J gene TRBJ1-2; no clear D. This TCR was recovered from a woman aged 60 to 75 with COVID-19, enrolled during active disease. CDR3 region: CASSEAVSSDYGYTF. The DNA of the CDR3 is TGTGCCAGCAGTGAAGCCGTGTCCAGCGACTATGGCTACACCTTC.